What follows are 19 T cell receptor beta chains derived from one specimen sequenced in a study of CD8+ T cells in alopecia areata. Sequencing templates came from extracted RNA that was reverse transcribed into cDNA. Profiling relied on immunoSEQ multiplex PCR, and the TCRdb table lists in-frame clones only, not all of them. The table shows 50,000 to 70,000 clones, with 40% to 50% occurring only once. The specimen sequenced was NKG2D-low CD8+ T cells sorted from blood. These receptors all come from a human donor with alopecia areata.

This clone was seen only a few times. The rearrangement joins TRBV7-9 to TRBJ2-1, with TRBD2 as a possible D gene (6 bases). This CDR3 is 14 amino acids long. Germline V gene sequence: CDR1 SEHNR, CDR2 FQNEAQ (reference sequence). The ends were cut back, 5 bases at V and 6 bases at J, with 14 bases in the middle. The CDR3 here is CASSQWGGGNEQFF. CDR3 DNA sequence: TGTGCCAGCAGCCAATGGGGAGGAGGCAATGAGCAGTTCTTC.

CDR3: CATKRGILDEQYF. CDR3 bases: TGTGCCACCAAGCGAGGGATCCTGGACGAGCAGTACTTC. The chain combines TRBV7-9 with TRBJ2-7; TRBD2 might be the D (5 bases). The CDR3 runs to 13 residues. Trimming pared 10 bases from V and 5 bases from J, leaving 18 bases between. CDR1 and CDR2 (germline): SEHNR, FQNEAQ (reference sequence).

This clone was counted ten times or more. V is TRBV5-1 and J is TRBJ2-2; 9 nucleotides match TRBD1. V lost 0 bases and J lost 6; bases outside the gene matches: 12. Per the germline V gene, CDR1 is SGHRS and CDR2 is YFSETQ. The CDR3 runs to 18 residues. This CDR3 reads CASSLVGPGTGRSGELFF. In DNA form, the CDR3 reads TGCGCCAGCAGCTTGGTAGGCCCCGGGACAGGGAGGTCCGGGGAGCTGTTTTTT.

This clone was recorded a few times. The genes are TRBV19 and TRBJ2-2, with TRBD1 as a possible D gene (5 bases). This CDR3 is built from 17 residues. Looked up from germline, CDR1 is LNHDA and CDR2 is SQIVND (reference sequence). The V gene lost 4 bases and the J gene lost 6 bases, with 21 bases spanning the gap. CDR3: CASSTRNPRVGAGELFF. The CDR3 nucleotides read TGTGCCAGTAGTACCCGGAACCCCAGGGTTGGCGCCGGGGAGCTGTTTTTT.

The sample holds a few counts of this clone. J is TRBJ2-1 and V is TRBV28; 11 bases align to TRBD2. Per the germline V gene, CDR1 is MDHEN and CDR2 is SYDVKM. With 5 bases clipped from V and 6 bases from J, the junction kept 6 bases outside the gene matches. The CDR3 spans 15 residues. The CDR3 loop reads CASSRLAGYGNEQFF. CDR3 nucleotides: TGTGCCAGCAGTCGACTAGCGGGATACGGCAATGAGCAGTTCTTC.

The genes are TRBV2 and TRBJ2-1; a possible D gene is TRBD2 (6 bases). Deletions cut 9 bases from V and 8 bases from J, with 14 bases between. CDR1 and CDR2 from the germline V gene are SNHLY and FYNNEI. The CDR3 loop spans 12 amino acids. The CDR3: CARGTSLYEQFF. CDR3 nucleotides: TGTGCCAGAGGGACTTCTTTGTATGAGCAGTTCTTC.

A few counts support this clone. The chain couples TRBV27 to TRBJ2-5; D remains unclear. The CDR3 runs to 15 residues. Trimming pared 5 bases from V and 1 base from J, leaving 14 bases between. Germline loops: CDR1 MNHEY, CDR2 SMNVEV (reference sequence). Here the CDR3 reads CASSLGWAAQETQYF. The DNA for the CDR3 is TGTGCCAGCAGTCTAGGGTGGGCAGCCCAAGAGACCCAGTACTTC.

This clone has a count of ten or more. This chain connects TRBV19 to TRBJ2-1; D remains unclear. Trimming shortened V by 5 bases and J by 6 bases, and 14 bases separated the two germline ends. The CDR3 has 14 amino acids. Germline CDR1 is LNHDA and CDR2 is SQIVND (reference sequence). The CDR3 here is CASSPAYTANEQFF. In DNA form, the CDR3 reads TGTGCCAGTAGTCCCGCATATACTGCCAATGAGCAGTTCTTC.

V gene TRBV27 combines with J gene TRBJ2-7, with 9 positions matching TRBD2. The CDR3 is made up of 15 amino acids. Per germline, CDR1 MNHEY and CDR2 SMNVEV (reference sequence). Unmatched junction bases numbered 7, after V lost 4 bases and J lost 3 bases. The CDR3, as DNA: TGTGCCAGCAGTTCTTCTAGCGGGATATACTACGAGCAGTACTTC. Protein: CASSSSSGIYYEQYF.

The chain employs TRBV6-5 and TRBJ2-5; the match to TRBD2 covers 7 bases. The germline CDR1 and CDR2 sequences are MNHEY and SVGAGI. The V and J ends lost 8 bases and 1 base, in that order; junction bases with no gene match: 10. The CDR3 runs 15 residues. This CDR3 is CASASSGGSQETQYF. CDR3 DNA sequence: TGTGCCAGCGCCTCCTCGGGCGGGAGCCAAGAGACCCAGTACTTC.

The gene calls are TRBV28 and TRBJ2-6, with TRBD1 as a possible D gene (6 bases). This CDR3 has 14 residues. The germline V gene encodes CDR1 MDHEN and CDR2 SYDVKM. Trimming shortened V by 6 bases and J by 2 bases, and 8 bases separated the two germline ends. CDR3 region: CASSRGAGANVLTF. The CDR3 nucleotides read TGTGCCAGCAGCAGGGGTGCTGGGGCCAACGTCCTGACTTTC.

The J gene is TRBJ2-2, the V gene TRBV7-3; D not resolved. CDR1 SGHTA and CDR2 FQGTGA come from the germline V gene. The CDR3 is 12 amino acids. V shed 0 bases and J shed 6 bases, with 2 bases lying between them. The CDR3 sequence: CASSLTPGELFF. CDR3 coding DNA: TGTGCCAGCAGCTTAACTCCCGGGGAGCTGTTTTTT.

This clone was observed a few times. The chain combines TRBV7-9 with TRBJ1-1; 8 bases match TRBD1. Germline CDR1 is SEHNR and CDR2 is FQNEAQ (reference sequence). The CDR3 runs 16 residues. Trimming removed 5 bases from V and 0 bases from J; junction bases left unmatched: 8. CDR3 DNA sequence: TGTGCCAGCAGCCCACTGGGGACAGGATTGAACACTGAAGCTTTCTTT. Amino acid sequence: CASSPLGTGLNTEAFF.

The chain joins TRBV29-1 to TRBJ2-7; TRBD1 might be the D (6 bases). Germline CDR1 and CDR2: SQVTM and ANQGSEA. This CDR3 is built from 12 residues. The V end lost 7 bases, the J end lost 3 bases, and 13 bases lay between the germline ends. CDR3 in DNA: TGCAGCGCCCGCGCAGGGGTCTACGAGCAGTACTTC. Protein: CSARAGVYEQYF.

The J gene is TRBJ2-3, the V gene TRBV6-4; no reliable D call. This CDR3 has 13 residues. CDR1 is MRHNA, CDR2 SNTAGT, per germline. V was trimmed by 5 bases and J by 6 bases, leaving 12 bases between them. CDR3 sequence reads: CASSFLVTDTQYF. The CDR3 DNA sequence: TGTGCCAGCAGTTTTCTCGTTACGGATACGCAGTATTTT.

In its sample, this clone was seen a few times. V gene TRBV21-1 combines with J gene TRBJ2-2; the listed D gene, TRBD2, was not tested against the DNA. TRBV21-1 is deemed a pseudogene. The CDR3 spans 15 residues. CDR3 residues: CASSKVGLAFGELFF. The CDR3, as DNA: TGTGCCAGCAGCAAAGTGGGACTAGCTTTCGGGGAGCTGTTTTTT.

The chain has TRBV7-2 and TRBJ2-1, with D uncertain. V was shortened by 5 bases and J by 8 bases, with 7 bases between the two germline ends. CDR1 and CDR2 (germline): SGHTA, FQGNSA. The CDR3 contains 11 residues. This CDR3 reads CASSREHEQFF. CDR3 DNA: TGTGCCAGCAGCAGAGAACATGAGCAGTTCTTC.

The table lists this clone with a few counts. The rearrangement uses TRBV2 and TRBJ2-1, with TRBD2 matching over 7 bases. Trimming took 7 bases from V and 10 from J; bases not matched to a gene: 4. CDR1 and CDR2 from the germline V gene are SNHLY and FYNNEI. The CDR3 is 11 amino acids. The chain's CDR3 is CASNPGLEQFF. CDR3 DNA: TGTGCCAGCAACCCGGGACTAGAGCAGTTCTTC.

In regard to this clone: The sample holds other DNA sequences that translate to the same CDR3. The rearrangement links TRBV29-1 to TRBJ1-2; D might be TRBD1 (5 bases). V lost 0 bases and J 2 bases, leaving 10 bases between the germline ends. CDR1 and CDR2 from the germline V gene are SQVTM and ANQGSEA. The CDR3 loop spans 14 amino acids. The CDR3 DNA reads as TGCAGCGTTGAAGACAGGGAAGCCAACTATGGCTACACCTTC. Translated, it gives CSVEDREANYGYTF.